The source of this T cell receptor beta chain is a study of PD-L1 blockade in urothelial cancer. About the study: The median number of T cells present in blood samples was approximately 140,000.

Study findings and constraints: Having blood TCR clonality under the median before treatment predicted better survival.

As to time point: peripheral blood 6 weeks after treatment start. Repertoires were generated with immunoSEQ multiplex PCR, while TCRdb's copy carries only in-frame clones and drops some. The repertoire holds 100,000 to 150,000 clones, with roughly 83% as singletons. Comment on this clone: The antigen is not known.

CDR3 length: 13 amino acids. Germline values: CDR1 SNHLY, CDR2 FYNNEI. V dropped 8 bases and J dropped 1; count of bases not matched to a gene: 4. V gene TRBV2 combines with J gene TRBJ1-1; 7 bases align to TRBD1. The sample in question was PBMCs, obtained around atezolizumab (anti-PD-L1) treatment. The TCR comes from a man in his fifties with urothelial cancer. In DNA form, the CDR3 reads TGTGCCAGCTCCGGGACAGCGAACACTGAAGCTTTCTTT. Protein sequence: CASSGTANTEAFF.